This T cell receptor (beta chain) was captured in a study of shared clonotypes between healthy human individuals (dated by TCRdb to the early 2020s). General notes on the study: The cohort comprised a couple of women and three men aged 18 to 49 years. To increase sequencing depth and limit assay-specific biases, different laboratories used diverse techniques to prepare libraries and sequence TCR repertoires. Leukapheresis yielded between about 0.85 and 10 billion PBMCs per donor. To estimate repertoire size and how much clonotype sharing occurs between individuals, the study deeply sequenced the blood TCR repertoires of several healthy adults. Overall study results and their limits: Pairwise subsampling led to the expectation that sequencing depth would affect the degree of clonotype sharing among donors. The small number of donors limited the genetic and exposure-history diversity represented. Sampling was restricted to blood, and TCR repertoires in tissues likely differ from the TCR repertoires found in blood.

Using the deep immunoSEQ assay, TCR CDR3 regions were amplified from genomic DNA by multiplex PCR. For each cell subset, the extracted genomic DNA was distributed evenly across all wells of several immunoSEQ 96-well plates, and each plate served as one replicate. For unsorted PBMC, each replicate PCR was loaded with 300 ng genomic DNA, equivalent to some 27,000 T cell genomes. Genomic DNA from unsorted PBMC was sequenced over ten immunoSEQ deep assay plates. Purified libraries were measured with a Qubit 3.0 fluorometer, size-checked on a Bioanalyzer 2100, and measured again with the KAPA Library Quantification kit. A separate single-read 150-cycle Illumina NextSeq 550 flow cell was used to sequence each immunoSEQ 96-well plate. In the paper's pipeline: The immunoSEQ output contained only junctional sequences without quality scores, so filtering could not match that applied to full-length reads. To assign V/J genes and CDR3, sequences were annotated against IMGT germline references using PyIR, a Python wrapper for IgBLAST v1.9. Any read was removed if the V/J assignment was weak (E-value above 1e-6), the CDR3 was missing, or the read contained stop codons, out-of-frame junctions, or ambiguous translated residues. V3J clonotypes were defined as sequences sharing the same inferred V gene, J gene, and CDR3 amino acid sequence. Percentage overlap between repertoires was calculated by dividing the number of shared unique clonotypes by the size of the smaller repertoire. Three approaches were used to assess repertoire richness: RTK rarefaction, the Chao1 estimator, and Recon v2.1 estimates of unobserved clonotypes. The source is immuneACCESS, and TCRdb retained only in-frame sequences with V and J called. Part of the clones is not carried over; for the studies checked, unresolved V genes explain less than half of this, and the remainder is unexplained. V and J calls and clone size are those listed in that table; D and trimming were worked out from the DNA. The sample table lists about 450,000 clones, less than 80% of them with a count of one. The ten largest clones add up to around 12% of the sample.

Donors were healthy HIV-negative adults with no recently reported acute infections or vaccinations. Every donor was a Caucasian adult residing in Nashville, Tennessee, USA. In the unsorted samples, approximately 82 million PBMCs were counted, and genomic DNA was extracted using the QIAamp DNA Blood Mini kit. After blood collection by leukapheresis, PBMCs were isolated using Ficoll-Histopaque density gradient centrifugation and then cryopreserved in the vapor phase of liquid nitrogen. Regarding this clone: The antigen it binds to is not known. Base quality data are lacking; no much larger clone is found one base away.

V is pruned by 3 bases and J by 0 bases, leaving 17 bases of the junction without a gene match. The CDR3 has 20 amino acids, counting the end cysteine and phenylalanine. The CDR3 DNA has 60 bases and is translated from base 1. As encoded in the germline V gene, CDR1 is MRHNA while CDR2 is SNTAGT. Recombination joined TRBV6-4 with TRBJ1-1; 9 junctional bases match TRBD1. The sequence came from a woman aged 40 to 50 in good health. Some clones in this sample may be carry-over from other donors' samples. Sequenced: PBMCs. The CDR3 has the sequence CASSEFPPGQGVGVNTEAFF. The nucleotides read TGTGCCAGCAGTGAATTTCCACCGGGACAGGGAGTCGGAGTGAACACTGAAGCTTTCTTT.